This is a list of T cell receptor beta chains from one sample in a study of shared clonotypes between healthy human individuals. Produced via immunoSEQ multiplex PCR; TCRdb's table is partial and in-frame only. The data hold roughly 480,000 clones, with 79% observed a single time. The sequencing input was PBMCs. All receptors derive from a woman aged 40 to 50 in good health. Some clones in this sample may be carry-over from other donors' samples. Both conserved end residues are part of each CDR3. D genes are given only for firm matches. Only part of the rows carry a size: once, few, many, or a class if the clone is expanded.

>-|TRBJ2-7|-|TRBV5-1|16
CASSLGQPSLSYEQYF
TGCGCCAGCAGCTTGGGGCAGCCATCTCTCTCCTACGAGCAGTACTTC
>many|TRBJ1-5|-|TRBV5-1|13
CASSRDGGQPQHF
TGCGCCAGCAGCCGGGACGGGGGTCAGCCCCAGCATTTT
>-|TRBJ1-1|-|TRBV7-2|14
CASSLGPGYTEAFF
TGTGCCAGCAGCTTAGGTCCGGGTTACACTGAAGCTTTCTTT
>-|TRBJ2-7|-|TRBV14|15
CASSPRDPRNYEQYF
TGTGCCAGCAGCCCCCGGGATCCACGCAACTACGAGCAGTACTTC
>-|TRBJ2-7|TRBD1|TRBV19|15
CASSTGTGKTYEQYF
TGTGCCAGTAGTACCGGGACAGGAAAAACCTACGAGCAGTACTTC
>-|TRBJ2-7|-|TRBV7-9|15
CASSYSQQKAYEQYF
TGTGCCAGCAGCTATTCACAACAAAAGGCCTACGAGCAGTACTTC
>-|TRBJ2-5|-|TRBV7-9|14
CASSFAAGRETQYF
TGTGCCAGCAGCTTCGCGGCGGGGAGGGAGACCCAGTACTTC
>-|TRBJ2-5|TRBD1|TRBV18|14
CASSAGQGGETQYF
TGTGCCAGCTCAGCGGGACAGGGCGGAGAGACCCAGTACTTC
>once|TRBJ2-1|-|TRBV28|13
CASSRDSNNEQFF
TGTGCCAGCAGCCGAGACAGTAACAATGAGCAGTTCTTC
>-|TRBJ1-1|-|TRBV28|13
CASRRASIVEAFF
TGTGCCAGCAGGCGAGCTTCCATCGTTGAAGCTTTCTTT
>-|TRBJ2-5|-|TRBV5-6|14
CASSYPGDQETQYF
TGTGCCAGCAGCTATCCGGGGGACCAAGAGACCCAGTACTTC
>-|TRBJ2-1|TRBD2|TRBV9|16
CASSVAGSGRYNEQFF
TGTGCCAGCAGCGTAGCTGGTAGCGGGAGGTACAATGAGCAGTTCTTC
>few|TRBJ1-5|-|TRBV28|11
CASSLRQPQHF
TGTGCCAGCAGTTTGAGGCAGCCCCAGCATTTT
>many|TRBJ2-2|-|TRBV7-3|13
CASSLKDTGELFF
TGTGCCAGCAGCTTAAAGGACACCGGGGAGCTGTTTTTT
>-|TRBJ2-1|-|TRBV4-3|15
CASSQAQNPYNEQFF
TGCGCCAGCAGCCAGGCCCAAAACCCCTACAATGAGCAGTTCTTC
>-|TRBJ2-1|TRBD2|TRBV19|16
CASSIGTSGRYNEQFF
TGTGCCAGTAGTATAGGGACTAGCGGGAGATATAATGAGCAGTTCTTC
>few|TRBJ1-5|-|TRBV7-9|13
CASSLGESLAQHF
TGTGCCAGCAGCTTGGGGGAGTCTTTAGCCCAGCATTTT
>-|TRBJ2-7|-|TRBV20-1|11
CSAPGLYEQYF
TGCAGTGCACCGGGACTTTACGAGCAGTACTTC
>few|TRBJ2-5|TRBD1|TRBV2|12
CASSDRVGTQYF
TGTGCCAGCAGCGACAGGGTAGGGACCCAGTACTTC
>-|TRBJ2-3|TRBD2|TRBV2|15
CASSGAGGGADTQYF
TGTGCCAGCAGTGGAGCGGGAGGGGGGGCAGATACGCAGTATTTT
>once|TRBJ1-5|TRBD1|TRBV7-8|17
CASSLVATGEGNQPQHF
TGTGCCAGCAGCTTAGTGGCGACAGGGGAGGGCAATCAGCCCCAGCATTTT
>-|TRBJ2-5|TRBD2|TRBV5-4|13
CASSPTSVETQYF
TGTGCCAGCAGCCCGACTAGCGTAGAGACCCAGTACTTC
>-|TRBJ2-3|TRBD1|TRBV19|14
CASSSRDRTDTQYF
TGTGCCAGTAGTAGCCGGGACAGAACAGATACGCAGTATTTT
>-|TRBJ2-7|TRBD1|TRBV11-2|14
CASSLGTGLYEQYF
TGTGCCAGCAGCTTAGGGACAGGATTATACGAGCAGTACTTC
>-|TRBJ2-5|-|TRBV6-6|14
CASRGYTSLETQYF
TGTGCCAGCAGGGGCTATACGTCCCTAGAGACCCAGTACTTC
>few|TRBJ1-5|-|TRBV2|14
CASSTGWRNQPQHF
TGTGCCAGCAGTACAGGGTGGAGGAATCAGCCCCAGCATTTT
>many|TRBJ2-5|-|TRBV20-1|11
CGLLSGETQYF
TGCGGACTCCTCTCTGGGGAGACCCAGTACTTC
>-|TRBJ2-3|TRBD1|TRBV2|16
CASSTDRGQGTDTQYF
TGTGCCAGCAGTACGGACAGGGGGCAGGGGACAGATACGCAGTATTTT
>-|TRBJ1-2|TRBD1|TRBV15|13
CATSRRDRESYTF
TGTGCCACCAGCAGACGGGACAGGGAGAGCTACACCTTC
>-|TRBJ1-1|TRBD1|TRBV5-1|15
CASHRTGTLNTEAFF
TGCGCCAGCCATAGGACAGGGACCCTGAACACTGAAGCTTTCTTT
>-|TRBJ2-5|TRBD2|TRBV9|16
CASSVASLAGAETQYF
TGTGCCAGCAGCGTAGCCTCACTAGCGGGAGCAGAGACCCAGTACTTC
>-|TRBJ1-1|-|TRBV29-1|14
CSVQMTAMNTEAFF
TGCAGCGTTCAGATGACAGCTATGAACACTGAAGCTTTCTTT
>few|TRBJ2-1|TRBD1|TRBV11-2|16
CASSPLRQGASDEQFF
TGTGCCAGCAGCCCGCTAAGGCAGGGGGCGTCGGATGAGCAGTTCTTC
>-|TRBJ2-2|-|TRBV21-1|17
CASSKGEGGPNTGELFF
TGTGCCAGCAGCAAAGGGGAAGGGGGCCCTAACACCGGGGAGCTGTTTTTT
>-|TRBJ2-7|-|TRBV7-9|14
CASSFSEVPGEQYF
TGTGCCAGCAGCTTCAGCGAGGTCCCTGGAGAGCAGTACTTC
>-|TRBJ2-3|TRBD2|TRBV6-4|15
CASSPVAGAGDTQYF
TGTGCCAGCAGTCCCGTAGCGGGAGCGGGAGATACGCAGTATTTT
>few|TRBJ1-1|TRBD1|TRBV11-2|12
CASSFTGAEAFF
TGTGCCAGCAGCTTTACAGGGGCTGAAGCTTTCTTT
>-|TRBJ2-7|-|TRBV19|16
CASSIDNRAGSYEQYF
TGTGCCAGTAGTATAGACAACAGGGCCGGTAGCTACGAGCAGTACTTC
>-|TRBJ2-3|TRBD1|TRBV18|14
CASSPSNRGDTQYF
TGTGCCAGCTCACCATCTAACAGGGGTGATACGCAGTATTTT
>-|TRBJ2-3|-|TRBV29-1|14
CSVAGPPGEDTQYF
TGCAGCGTGGCCGGGCCCCCCGGCGAGGATACGCAGTATTTT
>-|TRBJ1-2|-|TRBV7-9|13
CASSLLGLSGYTF
TGTGCCAGCAGCTTGCTCGGTCTCTCCGGCTACACCTTC
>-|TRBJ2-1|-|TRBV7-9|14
CASSFSSSYNEQFF
TGTGCCAGCAGCTTTTCATCGTCCTACAATGAGCAGTTCTTC
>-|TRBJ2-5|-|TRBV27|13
CASRKRAQETQYF
TGTGCCAGCAGAAAGCGGGCCCAAGAGACCCAGTACTTC
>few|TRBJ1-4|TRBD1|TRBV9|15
CASSVNRGPNEKLFF
TGTGCCAGCAGCGTTAACAGGGGCCCTAATGAAAAACTGTTTTTT
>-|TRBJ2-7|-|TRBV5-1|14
CASSLRSGNDEQYF
TGCGCCAGCAGCTTACGGTCTGGTAACGACGAGCAGTACTTC
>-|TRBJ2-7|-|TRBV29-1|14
CSVDQTGSSYEQYF
TGCAGCGTTGATCAGACGGGTTCCTCCTACGAGCAGTACTTC
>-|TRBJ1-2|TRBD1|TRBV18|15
CASSPQGAGDYGYTF
TGTGCCAGCTCACCACAGGGGGCAGGAGACTATGGCTACACCTTC
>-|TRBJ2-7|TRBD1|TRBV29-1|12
CSVEQGAYEQYF
TGCAGCGTTGAACAGGGGGCCTACGAGCAGTACTTC
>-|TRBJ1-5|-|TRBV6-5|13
CASSLRKGQPQHF
TGTGCCAGCAGCCTACGGAAGGGGCAGCCCCAGCATTTT
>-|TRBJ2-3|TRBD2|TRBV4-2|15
CASSQGLAEGDTQYF
TGTGCCAGCAGCCAAGGACTAGCGGAAGGGGATACGCAGTATTTT
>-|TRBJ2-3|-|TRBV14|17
CASSQGLGKTFGDTQYF
TGTGCCAGCAGCCAAGGGTTGGGCAAAACCTTTGGGGATACGCAGTATTTT
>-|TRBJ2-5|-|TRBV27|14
CASSSLQGLETQYF
TGTGCCAGCAGTTCCCTACAGGGTTTGGAGACCCAGTACTTC
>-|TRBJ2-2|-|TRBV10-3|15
CAISAGGAEAGELFF
TGTGCCATCAGCGCTGGTGGGGCTGAGGCCGGGGAGCTGTTTTTT
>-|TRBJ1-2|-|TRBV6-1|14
CASSEYRGGSGYTF
TGTGCCAGCAGTGAATATCGGGGTGGCAGTGGCTACACCTTC
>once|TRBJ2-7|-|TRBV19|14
CASSKTGTSYEQYF
TGTGCCAGTAGTAAGACAGGTACCTCCTACGAGCAGTACTTC